This TCR beta chain was captured by sequencing in a study of CD8 T cells in ankylosing spondylitis. The CDR3 length is 14 residues. The trim removed 2 bases at V and 6 bases at J, leaving 3 bases unmatched. The germline gives CDR1 MNHEY, CDR2 SMNVEV (reference sequence). TCRdb ran MiXCR on the 5' RACE reads and lists one entry per CDR3 protein. The sample comprises a few hundred thousand distinct CDR3 sequences, 15% to 20% of which are singletons, and more than 25% rests with the top ten. Many counts were recorded for this clonotype. This rearrangement joins TRBV27 to TRBJ1-4, with TRBD1 identical over 7 bases. The source material was blood, either unsorted or a sorted T cell fraction (not recorded which). The origin of this receptor is a male donor with ankylosing spondylitis or in good health (not recorded which). CDR3 sequence: CASSLDRDDEKLFF. CDR3 nucleotide sequence: TGTGCCAGCAGTTTAGACAGGGATGATGAAAAACTGTTTTTT.